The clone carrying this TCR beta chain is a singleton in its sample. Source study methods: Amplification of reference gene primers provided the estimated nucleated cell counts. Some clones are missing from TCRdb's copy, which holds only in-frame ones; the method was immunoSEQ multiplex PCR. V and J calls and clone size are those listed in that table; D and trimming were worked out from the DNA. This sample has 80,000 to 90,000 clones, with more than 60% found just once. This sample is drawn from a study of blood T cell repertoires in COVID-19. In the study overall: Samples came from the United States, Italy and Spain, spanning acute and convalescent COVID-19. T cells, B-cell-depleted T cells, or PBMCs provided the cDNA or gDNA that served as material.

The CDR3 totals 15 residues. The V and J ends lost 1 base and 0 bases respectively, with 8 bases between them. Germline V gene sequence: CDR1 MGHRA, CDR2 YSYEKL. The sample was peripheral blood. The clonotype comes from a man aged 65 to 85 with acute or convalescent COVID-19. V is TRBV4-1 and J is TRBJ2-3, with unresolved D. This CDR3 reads CASSQALTSTDTQYF. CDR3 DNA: TGCGCCAGCAGCCAAGCCCTAACTAGCACAGATACGCAGTATTTT.